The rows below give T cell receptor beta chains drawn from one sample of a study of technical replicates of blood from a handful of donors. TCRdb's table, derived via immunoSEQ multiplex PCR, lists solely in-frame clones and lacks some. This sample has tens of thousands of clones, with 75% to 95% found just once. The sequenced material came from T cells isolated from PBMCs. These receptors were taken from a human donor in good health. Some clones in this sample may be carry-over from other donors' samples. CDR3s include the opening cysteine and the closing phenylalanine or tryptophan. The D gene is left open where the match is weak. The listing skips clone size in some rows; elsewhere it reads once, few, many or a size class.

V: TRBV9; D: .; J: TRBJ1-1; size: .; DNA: TGTGCCAGCAGCGTGCAAGGGGCCTGGGACACTGAAGCTTTCTTT; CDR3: CASSVQGAWDTEAFF
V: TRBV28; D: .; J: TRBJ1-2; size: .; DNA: TGTGCCAGCAGTTTACGGAATTTCGGGGGGGCAGTCCGGGGCTACACCTTC; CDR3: CASSLRNFGGAVRGYTF
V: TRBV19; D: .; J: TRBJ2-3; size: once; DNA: TGTGCCAGTAGTCCGCGACCAGGGGCAGGGAGGGCAGATACGCAGTATTTT; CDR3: CASSPRPGAGRADTQYF
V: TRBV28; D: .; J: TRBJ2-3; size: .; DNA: TGTGCCAGCAGTTCTAGCGAGGGGGAGGGCCTCAGCACAGATACGCAGTATTTT; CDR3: CASSSSEGEGLSTDTQYF
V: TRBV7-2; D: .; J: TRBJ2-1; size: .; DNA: TGTGCCAGCAAACGGGGGAATGAGCAGTTCTTC; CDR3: CASKRGNEQFF
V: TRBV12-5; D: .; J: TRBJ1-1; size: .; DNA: TGTGCTAGTGGTTTGGTACTAGGAGTGTGGGTCGATACTGAAGCTTTCTTT; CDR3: CASGLVLGVWVDTEAFF
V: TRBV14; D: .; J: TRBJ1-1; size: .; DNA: TGTGCCAGCAGCCAAGACACTAACACTGAAGCTTTCTTT; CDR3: CASSQDTNTEAFF
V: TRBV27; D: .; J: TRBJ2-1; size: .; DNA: TGTGCCAGCAGTCAGACTCTGCGATTATTCAATGAGCAGTTCTTC; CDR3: CASSQTLRLFNEQFF
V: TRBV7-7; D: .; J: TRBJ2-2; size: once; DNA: TGTGCTAGCAGGACTCAGAACACCGGGGAGCTGTTTTTT; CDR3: CASRTQNTGELFF
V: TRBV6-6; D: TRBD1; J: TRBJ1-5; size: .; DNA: TGTGCCAGCAGTTGGGGGGGACAGGGGGACGCGGGGACCCAGCATTTT; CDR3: CASSWGGQGDAGTQHF
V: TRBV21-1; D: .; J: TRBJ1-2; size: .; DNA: TGTGCCAGCAGCCTCCACCGGAGGAGGACGAATGGCTACACCTTC; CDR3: CASSLHRRRTNGYTF
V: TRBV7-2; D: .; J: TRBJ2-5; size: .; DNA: TGTGCCAGCAGCGCGGGGCTGCCCAATTTGGAGACCCAGTACTTC; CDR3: CASSAGLPNLETQYF
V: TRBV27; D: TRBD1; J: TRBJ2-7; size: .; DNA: TGTGCCAGCAGTTTAAGGATTCCGGGACAGGGGCACGAGCAGTACTTC; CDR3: CASSLRIPGQGHEQYF
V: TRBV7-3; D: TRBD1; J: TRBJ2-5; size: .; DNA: TGTGCCAGCAGCCCGACGACAGGGGATGGAGAGACCCAGTACTTC; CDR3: CASSPTTGDGETQYF
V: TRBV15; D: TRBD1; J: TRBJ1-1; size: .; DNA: TGTGCCACCAGCCCAGTGGCAGGGGGGAACACTGAAGCTTTCTTT; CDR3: CATSPVAGGNTEAFF
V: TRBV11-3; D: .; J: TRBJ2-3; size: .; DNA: TGTGCCAGCAGCTTTACGCGACACACAGATACGCAGTATTTT; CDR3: CASSFTRHTDTQYF
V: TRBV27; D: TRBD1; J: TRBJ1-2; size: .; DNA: TGTGCCAGCAGTAGCAGGGGGCTTGACTATGGCTACACCTTC; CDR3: CASSSRGLDYGYTF
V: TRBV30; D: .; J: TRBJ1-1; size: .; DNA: TGTGCCTGGATTTTCCTAGACACTGAAGCTTTCTTT; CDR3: CAWIFLDTEAFF
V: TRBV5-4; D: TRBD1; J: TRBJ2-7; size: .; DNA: TGTGCCAGCAGCTTGGGACAGGGGGCGATGAACGAGCAGTACTTC; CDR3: CASSLGQGAMNEQYF
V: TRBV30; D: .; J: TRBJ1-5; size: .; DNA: TGTGCCTGGAGTTTGGCAGTTAGCAATCAGCCCCAGCATTTT; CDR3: CAWSLAVSNQPQHF
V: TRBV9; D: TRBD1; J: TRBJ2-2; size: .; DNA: TGTGCCAGCAGCGTAGGCGGGACAGGGGTCACCGGGGAGCTGTTTTTT; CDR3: CASSVGGTGVTGELFF
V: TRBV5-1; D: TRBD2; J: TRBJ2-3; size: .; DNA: TGCGCCAGCAGCTTGAACCGGCGGGAGATCACAGATACGCAGTATTTT; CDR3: CASSLNRREITDTQYF
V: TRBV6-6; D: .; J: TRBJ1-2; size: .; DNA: TGTGCCAGCAGTTACTCGAGCGGGAACTATGGCTACACCTTC; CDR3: CASSYSSGNYGYTF
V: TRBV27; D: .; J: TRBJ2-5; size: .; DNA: TGTGCCAGCAGTTTTTCTAGCGTTGGGGAGACCCAGTACTTC; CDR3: CASSFSSVGETQYF
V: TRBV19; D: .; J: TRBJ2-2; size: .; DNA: TGTGCCAGTAGTATTGGAGGGTCCGGGGAGCTGTTTTTT; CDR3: CASSIGGSGELFF
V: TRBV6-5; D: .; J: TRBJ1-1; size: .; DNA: TGTGCCAGCAGTTCCATCACTTATGAAGCTTTCTTT; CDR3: CASSSITYEAFF
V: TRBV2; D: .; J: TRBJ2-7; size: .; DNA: TGTGCCAGCAGTGAAGAGGTGACAGGAAAGGAGCAGTACTTC; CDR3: CASSEEVTGKEQYF
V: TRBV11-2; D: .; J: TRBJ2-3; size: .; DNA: TGTGCCAGCAGCCTTGGGCCCTCTTATACGCAGTATTTT; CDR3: CASSLGPSYTQYF
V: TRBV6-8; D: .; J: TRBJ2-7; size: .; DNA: TGTGCCAGACGGCACAGAGACTCCTACGAGCAGTACTTC; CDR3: CARRHRDSYEQYF
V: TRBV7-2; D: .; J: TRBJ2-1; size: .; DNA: TGTGCCAGCAGCTTAGCGCTGGGGGGTGAGCAGTTCTTC; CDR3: CASSLALGGEQFF
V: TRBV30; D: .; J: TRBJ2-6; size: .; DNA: TGTGCCTGGAGTGTAGGAACGGGAGGGGCCAACGTCCTGACTTTC; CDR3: CAWSVGTGGANVLTF
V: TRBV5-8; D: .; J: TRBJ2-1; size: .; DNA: TGTGCCAGCAGCTTGTTCAGGGCTGGTGAGCAGTTCTTC; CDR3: CASSLFRAGEQFF
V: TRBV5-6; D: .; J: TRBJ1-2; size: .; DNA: TGTGCCAGCAGCTCCTGGCCTGCACAGGGTGGGGATGGCTACACCTTC; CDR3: CASSSWPAQGGDGYTF
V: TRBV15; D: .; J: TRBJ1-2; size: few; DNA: TGTGCCACCTATCCAGGCGGGGCACTGGGCTACACCTTC; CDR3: CATYPGGALGYTF
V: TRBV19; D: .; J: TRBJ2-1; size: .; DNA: TGTGCCAGTAGCAGGGGTGCTTACAATGAGCAGTTCTTC; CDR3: CASSRGAYNEQFF
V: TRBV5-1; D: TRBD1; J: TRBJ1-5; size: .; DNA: TGCGCCAAGGGAGGGACAGGGATAAATCAGCCCCAGCATTTT; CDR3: CAKGGTGINQPQHF
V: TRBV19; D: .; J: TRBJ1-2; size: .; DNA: TGTGCCAGTAGTATCCGGGAAAGGAACTATGGCTACACCTTC; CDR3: CASSIRERNYGYTF
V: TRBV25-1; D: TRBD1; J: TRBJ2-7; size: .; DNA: TGTGCCAGCAGTGAATATGGGGACAGGGGTGACGAGCAGTACTTC; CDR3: CASSEYGDRGDEQYF
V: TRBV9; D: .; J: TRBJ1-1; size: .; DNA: TGTGCCAGCAGCGCCAGCGACACTGAAGCTTTCTTT; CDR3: CASSASDTEAFF
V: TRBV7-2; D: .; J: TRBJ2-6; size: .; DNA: TGTGCCAGCAGCTCCGGGATCAGGAGTGGGGCCAACGTCCTGACTTTC; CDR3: CASSSGIRSGANVLTF
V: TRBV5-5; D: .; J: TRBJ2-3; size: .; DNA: TGTGCCAGCAGCTGGAGTGAAGATACGCAGTATTTT; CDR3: CASSWSEDTQYF
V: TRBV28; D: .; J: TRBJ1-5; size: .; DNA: TGTGCCAGCAGTTTACAGAGAGGCCATCAGCCCCAGCATTTT; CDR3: CASSLQRGHQPQHF
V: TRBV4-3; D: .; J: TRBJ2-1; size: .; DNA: TGCGCCAGCAGCCAATACAATCTTAATGAGCAGTTCTTC; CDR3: CASSQYNLNEQFF
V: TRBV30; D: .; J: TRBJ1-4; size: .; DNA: TGTGCCTGGAGTGTACGAAAGGGGCTCATAGGAAAACTGTTTTTT; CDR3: CAWSVRKGLIGKLFF
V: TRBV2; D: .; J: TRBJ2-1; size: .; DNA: TGTGCCAGCAGACCCATAGTGAGATCCTACAATGAGCAGTTCTTC; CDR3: CASRPIVRSYNEQFF
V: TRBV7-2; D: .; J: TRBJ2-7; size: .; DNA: TGTGCCAGCAGCTTTTACCCAGGCTCCTACGAGCAGTACTTC; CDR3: CASSFYPGSYEQYF
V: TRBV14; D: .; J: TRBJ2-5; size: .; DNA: TGTGCCAGCAGCCAAGATCAAATCGGAGGATTACAAGAGACCCAGTACTTC; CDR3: CASSQDQIGGLQETQYF
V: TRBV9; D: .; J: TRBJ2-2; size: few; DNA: TGTGCCACTTCACGGGGGACCGGGGAGCTGTTTTTT; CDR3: CATSRGTGELFF
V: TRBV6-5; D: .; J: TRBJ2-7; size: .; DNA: TGTGCCAGCAGTTACGTCAGGGAAGTTTACGAGCAGTACTTC; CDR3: CASSYVREVYEQYF
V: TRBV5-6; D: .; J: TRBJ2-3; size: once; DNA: TGTGCCAGCAGCTTTACTCAAGCGATTAGCACAGATACGCAGTATTTT; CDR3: CASSFTQAISTDTQYF
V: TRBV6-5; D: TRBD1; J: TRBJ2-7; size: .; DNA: TGTGCCAGCAGTCGGGACAGGGTCATGGACGAGCAGTACTTC; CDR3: CASSRDRVMDEQYF
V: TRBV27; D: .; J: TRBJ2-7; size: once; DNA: TGTGCCAGCAGTTTTGGTCTGGGCCCTTACGAGCAGTACTTC; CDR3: CASSFGLGPYEQYF
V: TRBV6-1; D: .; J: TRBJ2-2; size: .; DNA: TGTGCCAGCAGTGAAACAGGGACCGGGGAGCTGTTTTTT; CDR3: CASSETGTGELFF
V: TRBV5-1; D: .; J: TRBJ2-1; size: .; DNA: TGCGCCAGCAGCTTGGGGGCGGGATCGGGGTACAATGAGCAGTTCTTC; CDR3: CASSLGAGSGYNEQFF